These T cell receptor beta chains were read from a single sample in a study of blood T cell repertoires in COVID-19. The table came from immunoSEQ multiplex PCR; TCRdb's copy has only in-frame clones and leaves some out. The sample has hundreds of thousands of clones; about 83% are singletons. The sample comprised peripheral blood. The receptors come from a woman in her twenties or thirties with COVID-19, enrolled during active disease. CDR3s include the opening cysteine and the closing phenylalanine or tryptophan. A D gene is named only where the DNA matches it firmly. Size values are once, few and many counts, or a class for expanded clones, and some rows have none.

clone_size,j_call,v_call,d_call,cdr3_nt,cdr3_aa
once,TRBJ1-3,TRBV12-3/TRBV12-4,.,TGTGCCAGCAGTTCGGGGCAGGGGAGCACCATATATTTT,CASSSGQGSTIYF
.,TRBJ2-2,TRBV2,TRBD2,TGTGCCAGCAGGGTCGGACTAGGGCCGGGGACCGGGGAGCTGTTTTTT,CASRVGLGPGTGELFF
.,TRBJ2-3,TRBV7-9,TRBD2,TGTGCCAGCAGCTTAGCTAGCGGGGGGGCCACAGATACGCAGTATTTT,CASSLASGGATDTQYF
.,TRBJ1-1,TRBV27,.,TGTGCCAGCAGCGACGCAGGGGTTCGAACTGAAGCTTTCTTT,CASSDAGVRTEAFF
.,TRBJ2-5,TRBV12-3/TRBV12-4,TRBD1,TGTGCCAGCAGCCGACAGGGGGAGACCCAGTACTTC,CASSRQGETQYF
.,TRBJ2-7,TRBV12-3/TRBV12-4,TRBD1,TGTGCCACCCGACAGGGGGCTAGCGACGAGCAGTACTTC,CATRQGASDEQYF
.,TRBJ1-4,TRBV5-1,.,TGCGCCAGCAGCGAACAGGGTTCGACTAATGAAAAACTGTTTTTT,CASSEQGSTNEKLFF
.,TRBJ2-1,TRBV19,TRBD2,TGTGCCAGTAGCATAGGGACTAGCGGGAGTTTTGTCAATGAGCAGTTCTTC,CASSIGTSGSFVNEQFF
.,TRBJ2-7,TRBV28,TRBD1,TGTGCCAGCAGTTCCTCGCGACAGGGTCCCGACGAGCAGTACTTC,CASSSSRQGPDEQYF
once,TRBJ1-1,TRBV19,.,TGTGCCAGTAGTATAGGGGCAGCATTAACTGAAGCTTTCTTT,CASSIGAALTEAFF
.,TRBJ2-3,TRBV4-1,TRBD2,TGCGCCAGCAGCCAAGAGACTAGCGGGGGACTGCAGTATTTT,CASSQETSGGLQYF
.,TRBJ2-3,TRBV5-1,.,TGCGCCAGCAGCTTGAACTCAGGGGTTAATGCGCAGTATTTT,CASSLNSGVNAQYF
.,TRBJ2-1,TRBV10-2,.,TGCGCCACCCATAGTGTCGTAGCCACGGGTGAGCAGTTCTTC,CATHSVVATGEQFF
.,TRBJ1-5,TRBV20-1,.,TGCAGTGCTAGTCCAGGGCGAGATTTCAATCAGCCCCAGCATTTT,CSASPGRDFNQPQHF
few,TRBJ1-2,TRBV25-1,.,TGTGCCAGCAGTGACCCTCCGCTACGGGGCTACACCTTC,CASSDPPLRGYTF
.,TRBJ2-6,TRBV5-1,.,TGCGCCAGCAGCTTCGACACATCTGGGGCCAACGTCCTGACTTTC,CASSFDTSGANVLTF
.,TRBJ1-2,TRBV6-5,TRBD1,TGTGCCAGCAGTTACCGGGACAGTAATGGCTACACCTTC,CASSYRDSNGYTF
.,TRBJ2-2,TRBV7-6,TRBD2,TGTGCCAGCAGCTCCCCACTTCGGGGGGGCGGCACCGGGGAGCTGTTTTTT,CASSSPLRGGGTGELFF
few,TRBJ2-2,TRBV7-9,TRBD1,TGTGCCAGCAGTGACAGGGGGAACACCGGGGAGCTGTTTTTT,CASSDRGNTGELFF
.,TRBJ1-2,TRBV12-3/TRBV12-4,.,TGTGCCAGCAGCCAGAGACAGTCGCATGGCTACACCTTC,CASSQRQSHGYTF
.,TRBJ1-1,TRBV7-9,.,TGTGCCAGCAGCCCCCGGGGAGTGGATGAAGCTTTCTTT,CASSPRGVDEAFF
.,TRBJ2-7,TRBV3-1/TRBV3-2,.,TGTGCCAGCAGTCCTCTAGCAGCGAAGGCCTACGAGCAGTACTTC,CASSPLAAKAYEQYF
once,TRBJ2-3,TRBV6-5,.,TGTGCCAGCACCCGGGTCCCTCTAGCAGATACGCAGTATTTT,CASTRVPLADTQYF
.,TRBJ2-4,TRBV5-1,.,TGCGCCTGTCGATTGAACAGGGCGGGTGAAAACATTCAGTACTTC,CACRLNRAGENIQYF
.,TRBJ2-3,TRBV10-3,TRBD2,TGTGCCATCACGGGAATGGAGCGGGGGGGCACAGATACGCAGTATTTT,CAITGMERGGTDTQYF
few,TRBJ1-6,TRBV11-3,TRBD1,TGTGCCAGCAGCGAGACAGGGTTTTCACCCCTCCACTTT,CASSETGFSPLHF
.,TRBJ1-4,TRBV3-1/TRBV3-2,.,TGTGCCAGCAGCCAAGCGCGGGGTGGGGCTGAAAAACTGTTTTTT,CASSQARGGAEKLFF
once,TRBJ1-2,TRBV29-1,.,TGCAGCGTTGAAGATAGGATACAGGGTAATGGCTACACCTTC,CSVEDRIQGNGYTF
.,TRBJ1-2,TRBV19,.,TGTGCCAGTAGTAGAATAACAGGAGCTAACTATGGCTACACCTTC,CASSRITGANYGYTF
once,TRBJ2-3,TRBV9,TRBD2,TGTGCCAGCAGCGTAGCGGGGGGGCCCCCGGATACGCAGTATTTT,CASSVAGGPPDTQYF
.,TRBJ1-2,TRBV6-2/TRBV6-3,TRBD1,TGTGCCAGCAGTTACATGAGGGGGCAGAGTGGCTACACCTTC,CASSYMRGQSGYTF
few,TRBJ1-1,TRBV29-1,.,TGCAGCGGCACGACATCGAACACTGAAGCTTTCTTT,CSGTTSNTEAFF
.,TRBJ1-2,TRBV29-1,TRBD1,TGCAGCGTTGAAGATCAATCCGGGACAGGGTACTATGGCTACACCTTC,CSVEDQSGTGYYGYTF
.,TRBJ1-3,TRBV30,.,TGTGCCGGACGACAGGACCCCTCTGGAAACACCATATATTTT,CAGRQDPSGNTIYF
.,TRBJ1-2,TRBV28,TRBD1,TGTGCCAGCACTCGGACAGGGGGCACTAATGGCTACACCTTC,CASTRTGGTNGYTF
.,TRBJ2-3,TRBV4-3,.,TGCGCCAGCAGCCAAGCGGACAGAACTACGCAGTATTTT,CASSQADRTTQYF
once,TRBJ2-1,TRBV6-5,TRBD1,TGTGCCAGCAGCGTACTAGCAGGGGGCGGTGGGCAGTTCTTC,CASSVLAGGGGQFF
.,TRBJ2-7,TRBV4-1,TRBD2,TGCGCCAGCAGCCAAGATAGTCTAGCGGGGGGGCGGTCCTACGAGCAGTACTTC,CASSQDSLAGGRSYEQYF
.,TRBJ1-4,TRBV9,TRBD1,TGTGCCAGCAGCCCCACCGGGACAGGAGTAACTAATGAAAAACTGTTTTTT,CASSPTGTGVTNEKLFF
.,TRBJ2-4,TRBV6-6,.,TGTGCCAGCAGTTCAGAACTAATTGAGGACATTCAGTACTTC,CASSSELIEDIQYF
.,TRBJ2-5,TRBV5-4,TRBD2,TGTGCCAGCAGCTCTCGACTAGCAGGAGAGACCCAGTACTTC,CASSSRLAGETQYF
.,TRBJ1-5,TRBV18,.,TGTGCCAGCTCACCCTCGAGAGAGAGAGAACGGCAGCCCCAGCATTTT,CASSPSRERERQPQHF
.,TRBJ2-7,TRBV27,TRBD1,TGTGCCAGCAGTTTATCTCCAGGGACAGGGGGCTTCTACGAGCAGTACTTC,CASSLSPGTGGFYEQYF
.,TRBJ2-3,TRBV19,TRBD2,TGTGCCAGTAGTATAGTTGGGGGGGGGACAGATACGCAGTATTTT,CASSIVGGGTDTQYF
.,TRBJ2-3,TRBV19,.,TGTGCCAGTAGTATATCCAGCCGGGGAGATACGCAGTATTTT,CASSISSRGDTQYF
.,TRBJ1-5,TRBV5-1,TRBD1,TGCGCCAGCAGCTTGGAGACAGGGACTCAGCCCCAGCATTTT,CASSLETGTQPQHF
.,TRBJ2-3,TRBV7-2,TRBD1,TGTGCCAGCAGTTTGGACAGGGGGCTCACAGATACGCAGTATTTT,CASSLDRGLTDTQYF
.,TRBJ2-5,TRBV24-1,.,TGTGCCACCAGTGCCGCCGACCAGGGCGGGACCCAGTACTTC,CATSAADQGGTQYF
once,TRBJ2-1,TRBV4-3,.,TGCGCCAGCAGCCAAGATGGGTTCACAGGGAACTACAATGAGCAGTTCTTC,CASSQDGFTGNYNEQFF
.,TRBJ2-3,TRBV2,.,TGTGCCAGCAGTTTCCCTATCCGACAGCCCACAGATACGCAGTATTTT,CASSFPIRQPTDTQYF
.,TRBJ1-2,TRBV4-3,.,TGCGCCAGCAGCCAAGATTGGGTAGGGGCCCGACGTGGCTACACCTTC,CASSQDWVGARRGYTF
.,TRBJ2-2,TRBV11-3,.,TGTGCCAGCAGCTTAGTGCCGCGGTCGAACACCGGGGAGCTGTTTTTT,CASSLVPRSNTGELFF
.,TRBJ2-1,TRBV9,.,TGTGCCAGCAGCGTAGAGGCAGGAAACAATGAGCAGTTCTTC,CASSVEAGNNEQFF
.,TRBJ1-5,TRBV27,.,TGTGCCAGCCGACTCGGACAGTACCAGCCCCAGCATTTT,CASRLGQYQPQHF
.,TRBJ1-4,TRBV28,.,TGTGCCAGCAGTTTCGTCATAGGGGAGGACGAAAAACTGTTTTTT,CASSFVIGEDEKLFF
.,TRBJ2-6,TRBV9,TRBD1,TGTGCCAGCAAGGGGGACAGGGCCCCGTCTTCTGGGGCCAACGTCCTGACTTTC,CASKGDRAPSSGANVLTF
.,TRBJ1-1,TRBV3-1/TRBV3-2,.,TGTGCCAGCAGCCGAGGGTTGAACACTGAAGCTTTCTTT,CASSRGLNTEAFF
.,TRBJ1-1,TRBV28,TRBD1,TGTGCCAGCAGTTCTTACAGGGGTGGGACTGAAGCTTTCTTT,CASSSYRGGTEAFF
.,TRBJ2-7,TRBV9,.,TGTGCCAGCAGCCCCCGTACGGGGGTAGGATCTTACGAGCAGTACTTC,CASSPRTGVGSYEQYF
.,TRBJ1-2,TRBV3-1/TRBV3-2,.,TGTGCCAGCAGCCAAGACAGGTTCTATGGCTACACCTTC,CASSQDRFYGYTF